The 2 T cell receptor beta chains below all came from one sample that was sequenced in a study of blood T cell repertoires in COVID-19. Profiled with immunoSEQ multiplex PCR; TCRdb holds only in-frame clones, not every one. In the table there are around 300,000 clones, under 90% of which are singletons. What was sequenced was PBMCs or T cells enriched from blood (not recorded which). The receptors shown here come from a woman aged 40 to 55 who had recovered from COVID-19.

The chain carries TRBV3-1 (or the pseudogene TRBV3-2) and TRBJ1-2; 9 bases line up with TRBD1. Trimming took 4 bases from V and 4 from J; bases not matched to a gene: 4. CDR1 is LGHDT, CDR2 YNNKEL, per germline (reference sequence). The length of the CDR3 is 14 residues. As DNA, the CDR3 is TGTGCCAGCAGCCCTAAACAGGGGGCCTATGGCTACACCTTC. It specifies CASSPKQGAYGYTF.

The V gene is TRBV6-5, the J gene TRBJ2-7, with D possibly TRBD1 on 6 matching bases. The germline gives CDR1 MNHEY, CDR2 SVGAGI. The CDR3 has 14 residues. V was shortened by 5 bases and J by 0 bases, with 11 bases between the two germline ends. The CDR3 sequence is CASSRDRFSYEQYF. The CDR3 bases are TGTGCCAGCAGTCGCGACAGGTTCTCCTACGAGCAGTACTTC.